This T cell receptor (beta chain) was profiled in a study of cytomegalovirus exposure and HLA in healthy donors. Study background: From HLA-typed donors, an early data release held approximately 85 million unique TCRs.

Study-wide findings and caveats: A cluster of highly shared sequence variants was likely a sequencing artifact.

Of note for this clone: Its antigen is undetermined.

Primers for the PCR totalled 60 Vbeta and 13 Jbeta. Data came from immunoSEQ multiplex PCR; TCRdb stores just in-frame clones and leaves some out. This table holds roughly 80,000 clones. The receptor was derived from a girl aged 10-17 years in good health and CMV-seropositive. The sample taken for sequencing was PBMCs.

The CDR3 here is CASSSAGLYSHGYTF. CDR3 in DNA: TGTGCCAGCAGCTCAGCGGGGCTCTACTCCCATGGCTACACCTTC. This chain links TRBV7-8 with TRBJ1-2; a possible D gene is TRBD1 (5 bases). Germline CDR1 and CDR2: SGHVS and FQNEAQ. V shed 4 bases and J shed 6 bases, with 18 bases lying between them. The CDR3 has 15 residues.